This T cell receptor (beta chain) was recovered during a study of CXCR3-negative and CXCR3-positive naive CD8 T cells. Study results and caveats: CXCR3-positive naive cells carried more hydrophobic TRB CDR3s than CXCR3-negative naive cells did.

Germline V gives CDR1 MNHEY, CDR2 SVGEGT. The CDR3 runs 11 residues. Libraries of TRB cDNA were made by 5' RACE and carried UMIs. TCRdb reprocessed the 5' RACE reads, keeping one entry per CDR3 protein, no DNA. The sample has around 84,000 distinct CDR3 sequences; the top ten hold approximately 0.82%. About this clonotype: Its antigen is not known.

The chain combines TRBV6-2 or TRBV6-3 with TRBJ2-7. The specimen sequenced was naive CXCR3+ CD8+ T cells from blood. Subset: CD45RO-CCR7+CD27+CD95- naive CD8+ T cells expressing CXCR3 (TNR3+). The receptor's source is a human donor in good health. Some clones in this sample may be carry-over from other donors' samples. The CDR3: CASTKDYEQYF.